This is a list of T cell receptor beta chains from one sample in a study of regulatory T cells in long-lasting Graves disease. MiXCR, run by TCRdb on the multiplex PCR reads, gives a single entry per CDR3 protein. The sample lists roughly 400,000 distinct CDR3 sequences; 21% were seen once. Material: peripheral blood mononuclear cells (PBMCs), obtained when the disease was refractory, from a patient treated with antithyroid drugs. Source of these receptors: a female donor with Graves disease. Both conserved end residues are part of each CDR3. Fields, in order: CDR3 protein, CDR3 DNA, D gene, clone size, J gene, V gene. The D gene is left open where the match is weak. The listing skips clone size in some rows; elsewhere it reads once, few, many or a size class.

CDR3: CASSTGLANEQFF; DNA: TGTGCCAGCAGCACTGGGTTGGCCAATGAGCAGTTCTTC; D: NA; size: NA; J: TRBJ2-1; V: TRBV7-3
CDR3: CASSPAAGGGETQYF; DNA: TGTGCCAGCAGTCCTGCGGCGGGAGGTGGAGAGACCCAGTACTTC; D: TRBD2; size: many; J: TRBJ2-5; V: TRBV28
CDR3: CSATLGTGENNEQFF; DNA: TGCAGTGCTACTCTCGGGACAGGGGAAAACAATGAGCAGTTCTTC; D: TRBD1; size: few; J: TRBJ2-1; V: TRBV20-1
CDR3: CASSLPDNLGEQYF; DNA: TGTGCCAGCAGTTTACCGGATAACCTTGGGGAGCAGTACTTC; D: NA; size: NA; J: TRBJ2-7; V: TRBV27
CDR3: CASYGDGANEQFF; DNA: TGCGCCAGCTACGGTGACGGAGCAAATGAGCAGTTCTTC; D: NA; size: NA; J: TRBJ2-1; V: TRBV5-1
CDR3: CASSLTDRAHEQYF; DNA: TGTGCCAGCAGCTTAACGGACAGGGCCCACGAGCAGTACTTC; D: TRBD1; size: many; J: TRBJ2-7; V: TRBV7-2
CDR3: CASSPVAGRNTGELFF; DNA: TGTGCCAGCAGCCCCGTAGCGGGACGAAACACCGGGGAGCTGTTTTTT; D: TRBD2; size: NA; J: TRBJ2-2; V: TRBV11-2
CDR3: CASSYWGGRNQPQHF; DNA: TGTGCCAGCAGTTACTGGGGGGGGAGGAATCAGCCCCAGCATTTT; D: NA; size: many; J: TRBJ1-5; V: TRBV28
CDR3: CASGRSTIYHQPQHF; DNA: TGTGCCAGCGGCCGATCCACTATTTATCATCAGCCCCAGCATTTT; D: NA; size: few; J: TRBJ1-5; V: TRBV5-8
CDR3: CAISESNTEAFF; DNA: TGTGCCATCAGTGAGTCAAATACTGAAGCTTTCTTT; D: NA; size: NA; J: TRBJ1-1; V: TRBV10-3
CDR3: CASSWGPAGQETQYF; DNA: TGTGCCAGCAGCTGGGGGCCAGCAGGGCAAGAGACCCAGTACTTC; D: NA; size: few; J: TRBJ2-5; V: TRBV5-6
CDR3: CASSPEREVTDTQYF; DNA: TGTGCCAGCAGCCCAGAGCGGGAGGTCACAGATACGCAGTATTTT; D: TRBD2; size: NA; J: TRBJ2-3; V: TRBV13
CDR3: CTSSLWDRAKNTEAFF; DNA: TGTACCAGCAGCTTATGGGACCGGGCAAAGAACACTGAAGCTTTCTTT; D: NA; size: few; J: TRBJ1-1; V: TRBV11-2
CDR3: CSARDRNRGETQYF; DNA: TGCAGTGCTAGAGATAGGAACAGGGGAGAGACCCAGTACTTC; D: TRBD1; size: many; J: TRBJ2-5; V: TRBV20-1
CDR3: CASSSSRLAGSGQETQYF; DNA: TGTGCCAGCAGCTCAAGTAGACTAGCGGGATCTGGGCAAGAGACCCAGTACTTC; D: TRBD2; size: many; J: TRBJ2-5; V: TRBV7-8
CDR3: CASSLGREVTQYF; DNA: TGTGCCAGCAGTTTAGGTCGGGAGGTCACGCAGTATTTT; D: TRBD2; size: NA; J: TRBJ2-3; V: TRBV28
CDR3: CAWSEQGYGYTF; DNA: TGTGCCTGGAGTGAGCAGGGCTACGGCTACACCTTC; D: NA; size: many; J: TRBJ1-2; V: TRBV30
CDR3: CASSLAGGSETQYF; DNA: TGTGCCAGCAGCTTAGCAGGGGGCTCAGAGACCCAGTACTTC; D: TRBD1; size: many; J: TRBJ2-5; V: TRBV5-1
CDR3: CASSLGTGGMGDTQYF; DNA: TGTGCCAGCAGTTTAGGAACGGGAGGGATGGGAGATACGCAGTATTTT; D: TRBD2; size: NA; J: TRBJ2-3; V: TRBV12-3/TRBV12-4
CDR3: CASSPGGSDSYEQYF; DNA: TGTGCCAGCAGCCCGGGAGGTTCCGACTCCTACGAGCAGTACTTC; D: TRBD2; size: many; J: TRBJ2-7; V: TRBV28
CDR3: CATSREMWGSGANVLTF; DNA: TGTGCCACCAGCAGAGAAATGTGGGGCTCTGGGGCCAACGTCCTGACTTTC; D: NA; size: many; J: TRBJ2-6; V: TRBV15
CDR3: CASSYGGQAKLFF; DNA: TGTGCCAGCAGTTACGGGGGACAGGCAAAACTGTTTTTT; D: TRBD1; size: few; J: TRBJ1-4; V: TRBV6-5
CDR3: CATSRQASGVYNEQFF; DNA: TGTGCCACCAGCAGACAGGCTAGCGGTGTGTACAATGAGCAGTTCTTC; D: TRBD2; size: few; J: TRBJ2-1; V: TRBV15
CDR3: CASTKDSSGNTIYF; DNA: TGTGCCAGTACCAAGGACAGCTCTGGAAACACCATATATTTT; D: NA; size: NA; J: TRBJ1-3; V: TRBV19
CDR3: CASRTPGQRMNSPLHF; DNA: TGTGCCAGCAGAACCCCGGGACAAAGGATGAATTCACCCCTCCACTTT; D: NA; size: NA; J: TRBJ1-6; V: TRBV11-1
CDR3: CASSEIAGGPYEQYF; DNA: TGTGCCAGCAGTGAGATAGCGGGAGGACCCTACGAGCAGTACTTC; D: TRBD2; size: few; J: TRBJ2-7; V: TRBV2
CDR3: CASSYWGGNSNQPQHF; DNA: TGTGCCAGCAGTTACTGGGGGGGCAATAGCAATCAGCCCCAGCATTTT; D: NA; size: NA; J: TRBJ1-5; V: TRBV6-5
CDR3: CASSLNPSGRASGELFF; DNA: TGTGCCAGCAGTTTAAATCCTAGCGGGAGGGCATCCGGGGAGCTGTTTTTT; D: TRBD2; size: many; J: TRBJ2-2; V: TRBV12-3/TRBV12-4
CDR3: CASSQGTGGPTIYGYTF; DNA: TGTGCCAGCAGCCAGGGGACAGGGGGCCCTACAATCTATGGCTACACCTTC; D: TRBD1; size: many; J: TRBJ1-2; V: TRBV3-1
CDR3: CASSDSSGELFF; DNA: TGCGCCAGCAGCGACAGCTCCGGGGAGCTGTTTTTT; D: NA; size: NA; J: TRBJ2-2; V: TRBV10-1
CDR3: CASSGGAGAGGSYEQYF; DNA: TGTGCCAGCAGTGGGGGGGCAGGAGCGGGAGGATCCTACGAGCAGTACTTC; D: TRBD2; size: NA; J: TRBJ2-7; V: TRBV2
CDR3: CASSLPPADYGYTF; DNA: TGTGCCAGCAGTTTACCCCCGGCTGACTATGGCTACACCTTC; D: NA; size: few; J: TRBJ1-2; V: TRBV28
CDR3: CASIPRETQETQYF; DNA: TGTGCCAGCATCCCGAGGGAGACGCAAGAGACCCAGTACTTC; D: NA; size: NA; J: TRBJ2-5; V: TRBV5-5
CDR3: CASSEWGNNQPQHF; DNA: TGTGCCAGCAGTGAATGGGGGAACAATCAGCCCCAGCATTTT; D: NA; size: many; J: TRBJ1-5; V: TRBV25-1
CDR3: CASSPTMNTEAFF; DNA: TGTGCCAGCAGCCCCACGATGAACACTGAAGCTTTCTTT; D: NA; size: many; J: TRBJ1-1; V: TRBV3-1
CDR3: CASSYTTGNYGYTF; DNA: TGTGCCAGCAGCTACACGACGGGAAACTATGGCTACACCTTC; D: NA; size: many; J: TRBJ1-2; V: TRBV11-2
CDR3: CASSPRTSGRAGELFF; DNA: TGTGCCAGCAGCCCCCGGACTAGCGGGAGAGCCGGGGAGCTGTTTTTT; D: TRBD2; size: few; J: TRBJ2-2; V: TRBV28
CDR3: CASSLGFEKLFF; DNA: TGTGCCAGCAGCTTGGGGTTCGAAAAACTGTTTTTT; D: NA; size: NA; J: TRBJ1-4; V: TRBV5-4
CDR3: CASCWGTDYEQYF; DNA: TGTGCCAGCTGTTGGGGGACGGACTACGAGCAGTACTTC; D: NA; size: NA; J: TRBJ2-7; V: TRBV7-9
CDR3: CATSSYEQYF; DNA: TGTGCCACTTCTTCCTACGAGCAGTACTTC; D: NA; size: NA; J: TRBJ2-7; V: TRBV6-1
CDR3: CASSRGRTYEQYF; DNA: TGTGCCAGCAGTCGAGGGAGAACTTACGAGCAGTACTTC; D: NA; size: many; J: TRBJ2-7; V: TRBV27